The entry below describes one TCR beta chain. These data are taken from a study of blood T cell repertoires in COVID-19. Methods used by the authors: Amplifying reference gene primers gave estimates of nucleated cell counts. Profiled with immunoSEQ multiplex PCR; TCRdb holds only in-frame clones, not every one. Clone size and V and J calls were adopted from that table, with D and trimming inferred from the DNA. The profile shows approximately 230,000 clones, approximately 82% of them singletons. Germline-derived CDR1 and CDR2 are SEHNR and FQNEAQ (reference sequence). This CDR3 has 15 amino acids. V was clipped by 5 bases and J by 0 bases; unmatched bases: 6.

V gene TRBV7-9 combines with J gene TRBJ1-1; 7 bases match TRBD1. The sequence was collected from an elderly woman with active or convalescent COVID-19. Sequenced: peripheral blood. The CDR3 nucleotides are TGTGCCAGCAGCGGACAGGAGATAATGAACACTGAAGCTTTCTTT. Amino acids: CASSGQEIMNTEAFF.